The T cell receptor beta chain under discussion was sequenced for a study of cytomegalovirus exposure and HLA in healthy donors. Use of 60 Vbeta and 13 Jbeta primers characterized the PCR. Data came from immunoSEQ multiplex PCR; TCRdb stores just in-frame clones and leaves some out. The table counts under 90,000 clones; 6.5% to 9% lies in the top ten. CDR1 and CDR2 from the germline V gene are KGHSH and LQKENI. V shed 3 bases and J 5 bases; nucleotides not matched to a gene: 5. The CDR3 runs 16 residues. Findings of the study overall: Analyzed later, most CMV-associated TCR beta chains appeared HLA-restricted. Several of the most significant clusters were apparently associated with common viral pathogens in a later analysis. Some TCR beta chains (164 of them) were listed as cytomegalovirus-associated. A cluster of highly shared sequence variants was likely a sequencing artifact.

Remarks on this clone: Its antigen is not known.

This clonotype was sampled from a female donor in good health and CMV-seropositive. Sequenced: PBMCs. The chain combines TRBV18 with TRBJ2-2; 11 bases are a match to TRBD2. DNA for the CDR3: TGTGCCAGCTCACCGCTACTAGCGGGAGAAACCGGGGAGCTGTTTTTT. Encoded protein: CASSPLLAGETGELFF.